A single sample gave rise to the 21 T cell receptor beta chains below, sequenced in a study of PD-1 blockade in classical Hodgkin lymphoma. The time point here: cycle 4 day 1 (C4D1), after more than five weeks of nivolumab. In every patient, relapse followed autologous stem cell transplantation, while exposure to brentuximab vedotin differed. Profiled with immunoSEQ multiplex PCR; TCRdb holds only in-frame clones, not every one. This table holds about 47,000 clones, over 70% found once. The sample here was peripheral blood mononuclear cells (PBMCs), taken before the fourth cycle of nivolumab. The receptors derive from a human donor with classical Hodgkin lymphoma.

This chain links TRBV10-3 with TRBJ1-1; 7 positions match TRBD1. The CDR3 covers 15 residues. Germline V gives CDR1 ENHRY, CDR2 SYGVKD. Trimming removed 7 bases from V and 3 bases from J; junction bases left unmatched: 11. The CDR3 spells CAIKPPTGPHTEAFF. The CDR3 DNA is TGTGCCATCAAACCCCCGACAGGGCCTCACACTGAAGCTTTCTTT.

V and J are TRBV21-1 and TRBJ2-7; TRBD1 reflects the table's D call only, with no check against the DNA. TRBV21-1 constitutes a pseudogene. This CDR3 region has 13 residues. CDR3 DNA: TGTGCCAGCACCGGGACAGGGGTATGGGAGCAGTACTTC. Translation: CASTGTGVWEQYF.

V gene TRBV4-1 combines with J gene TRBJ2-7; D is unclear. V shed 2 bases and J shed 1 base, with 12 bases lying between them. The CDR3 covers 15 residues. The germline CDR1 and CDR2 sequences are MGHRA and YSYEKL. The CDR3, as DNA: TGCGCCAGCAGCCAACAGGACGTAGGATCCTACGAGCAGTACTTC. It codes for CASSQQDVGSYEQYF.

V gene TRBV5-1 combines with J gene TRBJ2-5, with D perhaps being TRBD1 or TRBD2 (6 bases each). V lost 7 bases, J lost 5 bases, and 18 bases lay in between. In germline, CDR1 is SGHRS, CDR2 YFSETQ. The CDR3 runs 14 residues. CDR3 sequence reads: CASLDPGAAETQYF. CDR3 coding DNA: TGCGCCAGCCTCGACCCGGGGGCAGCGGAGACCCAGTACTTC.

The V gene is TRBV6-1, the J gene TRBJ1-3; D remains ambiguous. This CDR3 contains 17 residues. The germline V and J ends were trimmed by 0 bases and 1 base, with 13 bases remaining between them. Germline lookup yields CDR1 MNHNS and CDR2 SASEGT. The CDR3 DNA reads as TGTGCCAGCAGTGAAGCGCTTCTGTCCAGGTCTGGAAACACCATATATTTT. Its protein is CASSEALLSRSGNTIYF.

The rearrangement uses TRBV19 and TRBJ1-4; 7 nucleotides match TRBD1. The CDR3 has 17 residues. Germline V gene sequence: CDR1 LNHDA, CDR2 SQIVND (reference sequence). The V gene end was trimmed by 7 bases and the J gene end by 12 bases; junction bases not matched to a gene: 23. The CDR3 nucleotides read TGTGCCAGTACCGATCGACGCACAGGGGCAAGTTCAGCAGAACTGTTTTTT. Its protein product is CASTDRRTGASSAELFF. Full variable domain (outside the CDR3, taken from reference TRBV19 and TRBJ1-4): DGGITQSPKYLFRKEGQNVTLSCEQNLNHDAMYWYRQDPGQGLRLIYYSQIVNDFQKGDIAEGYSVSREKKESFPLTVTSAQKNPTAFYLCASTDRRTGASSAELFFGSGTQLSVL.

Concerning this clone itself: Its ends do not fully match the called genes, so a read error is possible. The V call is TRBV11-3, the J call TRBJ2-1; possibly TRBD2 for D (6 bases). Germline loops: CDR1 SGHNT, CDR2 YENEEA. The CDR3 is 14 amino acids. CDR3 nucleotide sequence: TGTGCCAGCAGCCTAGATGGTAGCGGAAGCAAGCAGTTCTTC. Protein product: CASSLDGSGSKQFF.

This sequence joins TRBV10-2 and TRBJ1-1, with TRBD1 identical over 9 bases. The CDR3 length is 15 residues. V dropped 4 bases and J dropped 6; count of bases not matched to a gene: 9. Germline values: CDR1 WSHSY, CDR2 SAAADI. CDR3 sequence (DNA): TGCGCCAGCAGTGGGACAGGGGAAATGGCGGCTGAAGCTTTCTTT. This codes for CASSGTGEMAAEAFF.

The chain employs TRBV10-2 and TRBJ2-4, with unresolved D. From germline, CDR1 is WSHSY and CDR2 SAAADI. The CDR3 has 14 amino acids. V lost 0 bases, J lost 7 bases, and 10 bases lay in between. CDR3 amino acids: CASSESGYANIQYF. CDR3 sequence (DNA): TGCGCCAGCAGTGAGTCGGGTTACGCGAACATTCAGTACTTC.

This clone was detected a few times. This chain links TRBV9 with TRBJ1-1, with D possibly matching TRBD1 (6 bases). The V end was cut by 0 bases, the J end by 4 bases, with 16 bases between. Germline CDR1 SGDLS, CDR2 YYNGEE. The CDR3 length is 16 residues. CDR3 in DNA: TGTGCCAGCAGCGTAGCTGGGTTGGGGGGCTTCACTGAAGCTTTCTTT. As protein: CASSVAGLGGFTEAFF. Supplemented by reference TRBV9 and TRBJ1-1, the full variable domain reads DSGVTQTPKHLITATGQRVTLRCSPRSGDLSVYWYQQSLDQGLQFLIQYYNGEERAKGNILERFSAQQFPDLHSELNLSSLELGDSALYFCASSVAGLGGFTEAFFGQGTRLTVV.

The chain recombines TRBV19 with TRBJ1-6; no definite D call. Germline V gene sequence: CDR1 LNHDA, CDR2 SQIVND (reference sequence). V gave up 4 bases and J gave up 9 bases, with 16 bases separating them. The CDR3 is 15 amino acids. In DNA, the CDR3 is TGTGCCAGTAGTAGGATGAAGGGTGAGAGTTCACCCCTCCACTTT. Translating it yields CASSRMKGESSPLHF.

The genes are TRBV27 and TRBJ2-1, with no clear D. Germline V gene lookup returns CDR1 MNHEY and CDR2 SMNVEV (reference sequence). The CDR3 is made up of 12 amino acids. Trimming pared 5 bases from V and 10 bases from J, leaving 12 bases between. The CDR3 is CASSATPPEQFF. The CDR3 region has the DNA TGTGCCAGCAGTGCGACTCCCCCCGAGCAGTTCTTC.

The gene calls are TRBV5-4 and TRBJ2-7; D gene unclear. The V gene lost 1 base and the J gene lost 1 base, with 6 bases spanning the gap. From germline, CDR1 is SGHNT and CDR2 YYREEE (reference sequence). CDR3 length equals 13 residues. CDR3 region: CASSLPLSYEQYF. The CDR3 DNA is TGTGCCAGCAGCTTGCCCTTGTCCTACGAGCAGTACTTC.

This clone occurred once. The V gene is TRBV9, the J gene TRBJ2-1, with unresolved D. The germline V and J ends were trimmed by 3 bases and 3 bases, with 13 bases remaining between them. Per the germline V gene, CDR1 is SGDLS and CDR2 is YYNGEE. The CDR3 runs 15 residues. The CDR3 loop is CASSESSSRYNEQFF. The CDR3 DNA reads TGTGCCAGCAGCGAGAGCTCTAGTCGCTACAATGAGCAGTTCTTC.

The chain couples TRBV11-2 to TRBJ1-6; D is ambiguous. V lost 0 bases, J lost 0 bases, and 9 bases lay in between. In germline, CDR1 is SGHAT, CDR2 FQNNGV. The CDR3 totals 17 residues. The CDR3 loop is CASSLDLVISYNSPLHF. The CDR3 DNA reads TGTGCCAGCAGCTTAGATTTAGTCATCTCCTATAATTCACCCCTCCACTTT. Full variable domain (rest looked up from reference TRBV11-2 and TRBJ1-6): EAGVAQSPRYKIIEKRQSVAFWCNPISGHATLYWYQQILGQGPKLLIQFQNNGVVDDSQLPKDRFSAERLKGVDSTLKIQPAKLEDSAVYLCASSLDLVISYNSPLHFGNGTRLTVT.

The CDR3 is CASSVGTSGSVDTQYF. CDR3 in DNA: TGTGCCAGCAGCGTGGGGACTAGCGGGAGTGTAGATACGCAGTATTTT. This chain links TRBV4-2 with TRBJ2-3, with TRBD2 matching 14 bases. The J segment lost 5 bases and the V segment lost 5 bases, leaving 6 bases of the junction unmatched. CDR3 length: 16 amino acids. Germline lookup yields CDR1 LGHNA and CDR2 YNFKEQ.

The V and J genes are TRBV4-3 and TRBJ2-1; D unclear. The CDR3 spans 14 residues. V was trimmed by 1 base and J by 5 bases, leaving 9 bases between them. The V gene's germline CDR1 is LGHNA and CDR2 YSLEER. CDR3 nucleotide sequence: TGCGCCAGCAGCCAAGCCAGGTTTAACAATGAGCAGTTCTTC. Encoded protein: CASSQARFNNEQFF.

The gene calls are TRBV19 and TRBJ1-5; the match to TRBD1 covers 7 bases. V lost 4 bases to trimming and J lost 7 bases; unmatched junction nucleotides: 10. Germline values: CDR1 LNHDA, CDR2 SQIVND (reference sequence). CDR3 length equals 15 residues. The CDR3 DNA is TGTGCCAGTAGTACTCGACAGGGATCTGGCCAGCCCCAGCATTTT. Its protein is CASSTRQGSGQPQHF.

The chain combines TRBV6-5 with TRBJ1-2; D might be TRBD1 (5 bases). The CDR3 runs 16 residues. Deletions cut 0 bases from V and 8 bases from J, with 19 bases between. Germline V CDR1 and CDR2: MNHEY, SVGAGI. CDR3 sequence (DNA): TGTGCCAGCAGTTACTCCCCTTGGGGGGAAGGGCAAGGCTACACCTTC. Its protein is CASSYSPWGEGQGYTF.

This clone appeared a single time. V and J are TRBV6-5 and TRBJ1-1; a weak D match, TRBD1 (6 bases). The germline CDR1 and CDR2 sequences are MNHEY and SVGAGI. The CDR3 contains 14 residues. Trimming shortened V by 1 base and J by 2 bases, and 8 bases separated the two germline ends. The CDR3 here is CASSYFGTNTEAFF. CDR3 in DNA: TGTGCCAGCAGTTACTTCGGGACAAACACTGAAGCTTTCTTT.

The chain carries TRBV27 and TRBJ2-7; 11 bases agree with TRBD1. The CDR3 extends over 14 amino acids. Trimming cost V 6 bases and J 6 bases; bases outside gene matches: 7. CDR1 and CDR2 (germline): MNHEY, SMNVEV (reference sequence). CDR3 region: CASRDRDRGSEQYF. CDR3 in DNA: TGTGCCAGCAGAGACCGGGACAGGGGGAGCGAGCAGTACTTC.